This TCR beta chain is drawn from a study of blood T cell repertoires in COVID-19. Study-wide background: Italy, Spain and the United States were the sources of the convalescent and acute COVID-19 samples. Nucleic acid was either cDNA or gDNA, and it came from T cells, B-cell-depleted T cells, or PBMCs.

CDR1 and CDR2 from the germline V gene are LNHNV and YYDKDF (reference sequence). This CDR3 region has 14 residues. V was clipped by 5 bases and J by 6 bases; unmatched bases: 5. Under the authors' procedure: Amplification from reference gene primers served as the basis for estimated nucleated cell counts. The method was immunoSEQ multiplex PCR; TCRdb's version includes in-frame clones alone and lacks a portion of them. That table furnishes V, J and clone size, whereas the DNA furnished D and trimming. The sample includes 200,000 or so clones, 85% to 90% seen only once; the top ten take about 2.2%. The TCR originated in a woman aged 50 to 60 with acute or convalescent COVID-19. The chain is built from TRBV15 and TRBJ2-2; 8 bases agree with TRBD2. Sequencing was carried out using peripheral blood. CDR3 nucleotides: TGTGCCACCAGCCCCCACGGGGGGGCCGGGGAGCTGTTTTTT. Amino acid sequence: CATSPHGGAGELFF. Complete variable domain (other parts from reference TRBV15 and TRBJ2-2): DAMVIQNPRYQVTQFGKPVTLSCSQTLNHNVMYWYQQKSSQAPKLLFHYYDKDFNNEADTPDNFQSRRPNTSFCFLDIRSPGLGDTAMYLCATSPHGGAGELFFGEGSRLTVL.